Here is one T cell receptor beta chain with its context. Its antigen is undetermined. Germline is not matched at one junction end, which may reflect a read error. The data were taken from a study of blood T cells in healthy people across ages. Overall study results and limits: Diversity estimates from one million T cells were considered underestimates.

Germline V gene lookup returns CDR1 SGHTA and CDR2 FQGNSA. This CDR3 is built from 15 residues. Sample-barcoded 5' priming and a J-beta primer mix drove a second PCR of about 7 to 12 cycles. Every sample gave at least 2.5 million paired-end reads containing CDR3. From the 5' RACE reads, TCRdb called clonotypes with MiXCR, one entry per CDR3 protein. The profile shows some 1.7 million distinct CDR3 sequences, 28% of them singletons. The sample comprised blood. The clonotype was recovered from a woman in her 30s in good health. The rearrangement joins TRBV7-2 to TRBJ2-1; the D is unclear. Here the CDR3 DNA reads TGTGTCAGCAGCTTTAATCGAGCGAGCGACAATGAGCAGTTCTTC. Translation: CVSSFNRASDNEQFF.